There are a few counts of the clone carrying this TCR beta chain. Its matching antigen is unknown. A second PCR, run for roughly 7 to 12 cycles, used a sample-barcoded 5' primer plus a J-beta primer mix. A template-switch adaptor containing 12 random nucleotides labeled each cDNA molecule. Using its own MiXCR run on the 5' RACE reads, TCRdb lists one record per CDR3 protein. The table has about 780,000 distinct CDR3 sequences, 35% to 50% seen once; the top ten hold less than 20%. Total RNA amounts of at least 5.5 micrograms were extracted per sample. The sample belongs to a study of blood T cells in healthy people across ages. Broader study findings: Observed TCR beta diversity showed a strong correlation with the percentage of naive T cells as measured by flow cytometry. Both naive CD4+ cell counts and diversity were greater in long-lived donors than in aged donors.

The CDR3 runs to 16 residues. Trimming took 6 bases from V and 0 from J, leaving 12 bases between them. Germline CDR1 is MNHEY and CDR2 is SVGAGI. The receptor was derived from a man older than 75 in good health. The sample consisted of blood. The chain combines TRBV6-5 with TRBJ2-6; tentatively, D is TRBD1 (7 bases). CDR3 sequence (DNA): TGTGCCAGCAGAATCCAGGGGGGCTCTGGGGCCAACGTCCTGACTTTC. It is translated as CASRIQGGSGANVLTF.